The 12 T cell receptor beta chains below all came from one sample that was sequenced in a study of T cell repertoires in cytomegalovirus infection (dated by TCRdb to the late 2010s). Sequencing was performed on an Illumina HiSeq 1500. TCRdb passed the public sequencing reads through fastp at Q25 and MiXCR, retaining productive beta sequences. Entries that share a CDR3 protein sequence are merged under the most common genes and DNA. This sample gives about 360,000 distinct CDR3 sequences in total; 15% to 20% of them show up just once. Roughly 9% of the sample is held by the ten biggest clonotypes. Specimen: PBMCs. The receptors here all came from a human donor in good health (CMV status not recorded). Some clones in this sample may be carry-over from other donors' samples.

This clonotype was seen a few times. The chain is built from TRBV7-7 and TRBJ1-3; D is unclear. Deletions cut 5 bases from V and 3 bases from J, with 8 bases between. This CDR3 comprises 13 residues. CDR1 and CDR2 from the germline V gene are SSHAT and FNYEAQ (reference sequence). The CDR3 loop reads CASSRTFGNTIYF. CDR3 in DNA: TGTGCCAGCAGCCGCACGTTTGGAAACACCATATATTTT.

This chain's CDR3 is CSARRGGGAYNEQFF. The CDR3 DNA sequence: TGCAGTGCCAGGAGGGGCGGGGGGGCCTACAATGAGCAGTTCTTC. This chain connects TRBV20-1 to TRBJ2-1; 9 nucleotides agree with TRBD2. V was clipped by 6 bases and J by 2 bases; unmatched bases: 8. The CDR3 has 15 amino acids. CDR1 is DFQATT and CDR2 is SNEGSKA in the germline V gene (reference sequence).

This clonotype was observed once. This chain links TRBV3-1 with TRBJ2-2, with 9 bases matching TRBD2. Germline CDR1 is LGHDT and CDR2 is YNNKEL (reference sequence). The CDR3 runs 13 residues. V lost 3 bases and J lost 7; bases outside the gene matches: 0. As DNA, the CDR3 is TGTGCCAGCAGCCAGACTAGCGGCGGGGAGCTGTTTTTT. Residues: CASSQTSGGELFF.

V gene TRBV6-1 combines with J gene TRBJ2-1; D is unclear. The CDR3 is 13 amino acids. Germline loops: CDR1 MNHNS, CDR2 SASEGT. Between the trimmed V and J ends, which lost 5 bases and 6 bases, there was a span of 11 bases. In DNA form, the CDR3 reads TGTGCCAGCAGTTCCGACTGGGGCAATGAGCAGTTCTTC. It specifies CASSSDWGNEQFF.

Ten or more counts support this clonotype. V is TRBV7-2 and J is TRBJ2-7; D perhaps matches TRBD2 (8 bases). V was pared by 0 bases and J by 11 bases, with 17 bases between. This CDR3 is built from 14 residues. Germline lookup yields CDR1 SGHTA and CDR2 FQGNSA. The CDR3 is CASSLAPGGGMKYF. In nucleotides, the CDR3 is TGTGCCAGCAGCTTAGCGCCGGGAGGGGGCATGAAGTACTTC.

In its sample, this clonotype was seen many times. V and J are TRBV7-2 and TRBJ1-2, with D unresolved. Looked up from germline, CDR1 is SGHTA and CDR2 is FQGNSA. Trimming took 0 bases from V and 4 from J, leaving 9 bases between them. The CDR3 runs 14 residues. The CDR3 bases are TGTGCCAGCAGCTTAGCCGGTCAGAGCTATGGCTACACCTTC. Its translation is CASSLAGQSYGYTF.

A few counts support this clonotype. The rearrangement joins TRBV10-3 to TRBJ2-3; D is ambiguous. The germline V gene has CDR1 ENHRY and CDR2 SYGVKD. CDR3 length: 13 amino acids. V was clipped by 10 bases and J by 3 bases, with 14 bases between them. The DNA of the CDR3 is TGTGCCACCTCCGGTCCGGAGACAGATACGCAGTATTTT. This sequence encodes CATSGPETDTQYF.

V is TRBV19 and J is TRBJ1-6; 10 bases fit TRBD1. V shed 7 bases and J 10 bases; nucleotides not matched to a gene: 7. Germline V CDR1 and CDR2: LNHDA, SQIVND (reference sequence). CDR3 size: 14 residues. CDR3 in DNA: TGTGCCAGTACCCTGGACAGGGGGAGCTCACCCCTCCACTTT. Protein: CASTLDRGSSPLHF.

The V call is TRBV12-3 or TRBV12-4, the J call TRBJ2-1; no reliable D call. Trimming stripped 4 bases from V and 7 bases from J, with 11 bases between. There are 13 residues in the CDR3. This CDR3 is CASSSRYGNEQFF. The CDR3 coding sequence is TGTGCCAGCAGTTCCCGGTACGGAAATGAGCAGTTCTTC.

The chain couples TRBV12-3 or TRBV12-4 to TRBJ2-7, with 8 bases aligning to TRBD1. V lost 0 bases to trimming and J lost 5 bases; unmatched junction nucleotides: 6. CDR3 size: 15 residues. The CDR3 is CASSLAGQGENEQYF. As DNA, the CDR3 is TGTGCCAGCAGTTTAGCAGGACAGGGAGAAAACGAGCAGTACTTC.

This clonotype was observed a handful of times. The V and J genes are TRBV28 and TRBJ2-1, with a weak D call TRBD1 (5 bases). Germline CDR1 and CDR2: MDHEN and SYDVKM. This CDR3 region has 15 residues. V dropped 3 bases and J dropped 0 bases, with 9 bases sitting between them. In DNA form, the CDR3 reads TGTGCCAGCAGTTTCGTCAGGGACTCCTACAATGAGCAGTTCTTC. Translation: CASSFVRDSYNEQFF. Full variable domain (rest looked up from reference TRBV28 and TRBJ2-1): DVKVTQSSRYLVKRTGEKVFLECVQDMDHENMFWYRQDPGLGLRLIYFSYDVKMKEKGDIPEGYSVSREKKERFSLILESASTNQTSMYLCASSFVRDSYNEQFFGPGTRLTVL.

This sequence joins TRBV28 and TRBJ2-2; no definite D call. Trimming took 2 bases from V and 7 from J, leaving 14 bases between them. This CDR3 spans 15 amino acids. Germline CDR1 MDHEN, CDR2 SYDVKM. The CDR3 bases are TGTGCCAGCAGTTTAGGGCCTGGGGTAGGCGGGGAGCTGTTTTTT. Translation: CASSLGPGVGGELFF.